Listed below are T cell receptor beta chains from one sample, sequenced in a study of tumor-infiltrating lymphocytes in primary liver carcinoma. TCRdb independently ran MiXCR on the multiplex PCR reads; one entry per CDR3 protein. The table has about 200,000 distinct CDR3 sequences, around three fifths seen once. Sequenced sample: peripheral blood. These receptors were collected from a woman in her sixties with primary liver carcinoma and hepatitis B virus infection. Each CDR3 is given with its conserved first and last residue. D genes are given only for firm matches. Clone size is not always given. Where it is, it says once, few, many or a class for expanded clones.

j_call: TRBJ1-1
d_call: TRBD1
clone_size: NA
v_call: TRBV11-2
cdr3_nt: TGCGCCAGAAGACCGAGGACAGGGCCCACTGAAGCTTTCTTT
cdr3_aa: CARRPRTGPTEAFF

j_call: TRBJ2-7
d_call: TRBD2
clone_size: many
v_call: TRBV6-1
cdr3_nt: TGTGCCAGCAGCGAGACCGGGACTAGCGGCTACGAGCAGTACTTC
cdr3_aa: CASSETGTSGYEQYF

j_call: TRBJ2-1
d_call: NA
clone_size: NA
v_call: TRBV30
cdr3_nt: TGTGCCTGGAGTATGGTTGAGGGGGAGAAGCGGGCACGGAACTCCTACAATGAGCAGTTCTTC
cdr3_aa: CAWSMVEGEKRARNSYNEQFF

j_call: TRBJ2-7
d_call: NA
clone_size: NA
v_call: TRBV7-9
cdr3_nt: TGTGCCAGCAGCTTATTGGGCAACTACGAGCAGTACTTC
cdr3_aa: CASSLLGNYEQYF

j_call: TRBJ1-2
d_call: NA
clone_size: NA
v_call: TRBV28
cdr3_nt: TGTGCCAGCAGCTATCCCCGTAGAACAGCTAACTATGGCTACACCTTC
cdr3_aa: CASSYPRRTANYGYTF

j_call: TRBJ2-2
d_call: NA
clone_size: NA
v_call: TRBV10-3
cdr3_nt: TGTGACACCAGCCCGGGACAGAACACCGGGGAGCTGTTTTTT
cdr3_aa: CDTSPGQNTGELFF

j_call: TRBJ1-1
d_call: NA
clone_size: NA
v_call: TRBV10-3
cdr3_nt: TGTGCCATCTGGGCCCCCGGGGCGGGCACTGAAGCTTTCTTT
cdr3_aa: CAIWAPGAGTEAFF

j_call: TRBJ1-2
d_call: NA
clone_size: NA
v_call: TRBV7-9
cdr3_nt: TGTGCCAGCACCCCTAGGGGTTCCTATGGCTACACCTTC
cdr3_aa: CASTPRGSYGYTF

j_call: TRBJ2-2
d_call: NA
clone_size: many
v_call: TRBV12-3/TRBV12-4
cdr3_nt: TGTGCCAGCAGTTCGACAGGTCCTACCGGGGAGCTGTTTTTT
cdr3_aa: CASSSTGPTGELFF

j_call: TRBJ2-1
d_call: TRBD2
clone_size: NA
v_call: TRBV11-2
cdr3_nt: TGTGCCAGCAGCTTAGATCCGGGGCTAGCGGGGTTCTTC
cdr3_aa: CASSLDPGLAGFF

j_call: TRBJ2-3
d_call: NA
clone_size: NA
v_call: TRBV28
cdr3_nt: TGTGTCAGCATTAAACAGGGTACGGATACGCAGTATTTT
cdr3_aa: CVSIKQGTDTQYF

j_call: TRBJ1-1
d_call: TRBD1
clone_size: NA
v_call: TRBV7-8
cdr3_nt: TGTGCCAGCAGCCCTCATTCAGGGGGCCACGGTGAAGCTTTCTTT
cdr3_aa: CASSPHSGGHGEAFF

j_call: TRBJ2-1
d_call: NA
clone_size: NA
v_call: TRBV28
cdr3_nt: TGTGCCAGCAGTGACTACAGGGCTTGGGGTGAGCAGTTCTTC
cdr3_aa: CASSDYRAWGEQFF

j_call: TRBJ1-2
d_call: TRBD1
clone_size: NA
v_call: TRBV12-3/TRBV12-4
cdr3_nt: TGTGCCAGGAGCGGGGGGACAGGTGACTATGGCTACACCTTC
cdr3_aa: CARSGGTGDYGYTF

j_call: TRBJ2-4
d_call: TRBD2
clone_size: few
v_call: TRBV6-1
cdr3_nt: TGTGCCAGCAGTGAATCGCCCGGACTAGCGGGAGCCAAAAACATTCAGTACTTC
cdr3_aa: CASSESPGLAGAKNIQYF

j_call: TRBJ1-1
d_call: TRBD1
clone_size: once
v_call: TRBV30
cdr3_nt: TGTGCCTTGAGTAGGGGCAGGGGGCACACTGAAGCTTTCTTT
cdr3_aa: CALSRGRGHTEAFF

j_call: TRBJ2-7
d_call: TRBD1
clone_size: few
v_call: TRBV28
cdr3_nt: TGTGCCAGCAGTACGCCGGGACAGGGGAACCACGAGCAGTACTTC
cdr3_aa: CASSTPGQGNHEQYF

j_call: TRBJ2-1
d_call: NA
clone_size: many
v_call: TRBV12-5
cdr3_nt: TGTGCTAGTGGTTTCGCGAGGGAGCAGTTCTTC
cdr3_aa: CASGFAREQFF

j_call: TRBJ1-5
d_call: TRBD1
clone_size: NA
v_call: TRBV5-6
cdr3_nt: TGTGCCAACAGCTTGGGACAGGGTAGGGGTCAGCCCCAGCATTTT
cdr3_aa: CANSLGQGRGQPQHF

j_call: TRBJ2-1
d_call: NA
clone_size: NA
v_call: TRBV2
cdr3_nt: TGTGCCAGCTTTTCGGGAGAACCCTACAATGAGCAGTTCTTC
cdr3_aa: CASFSGEPYNEQFF

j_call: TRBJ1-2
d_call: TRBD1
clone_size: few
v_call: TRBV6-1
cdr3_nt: TGTGCCAGCAGGCATAACCTAGGACAGGGGATGGTTTTTGATGGCTACACCTTC
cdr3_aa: CASRHNLGQGMVFDGYTF

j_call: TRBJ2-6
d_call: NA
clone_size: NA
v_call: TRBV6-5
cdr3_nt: TGTGCCAGCAGTCTTTGCACAGGGATGAAAGCTGGGGCCAACGTCCTGACTTTC
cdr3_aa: CASSLCTGMKAGANVLTF

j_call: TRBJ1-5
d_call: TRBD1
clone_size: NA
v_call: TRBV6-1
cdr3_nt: TGTGCCAGCAGTGCACAGACAGGGCGGGAGCCCCAGCATTTT
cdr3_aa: CASSAQTGREPQHF

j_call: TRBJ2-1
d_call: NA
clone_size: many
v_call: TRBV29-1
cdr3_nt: TGCAGCGTTGAAGATCCGGGGAATGAGCAGTTCTTC
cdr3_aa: CSVEDPGNEQFF

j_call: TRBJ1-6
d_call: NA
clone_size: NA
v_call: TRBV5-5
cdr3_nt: TGTGCCAGCAGCTTAAGTGAAGATTCACCCCTCCACTTT
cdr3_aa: CASSLSEDSPLHF

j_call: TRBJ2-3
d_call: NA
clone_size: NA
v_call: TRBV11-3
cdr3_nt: TGTGCCAGCAACTTTCCCTTGACAACTCTTAGCACAGATACACAGTATTTT
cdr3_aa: CASNFPLTTLSTDTQYF

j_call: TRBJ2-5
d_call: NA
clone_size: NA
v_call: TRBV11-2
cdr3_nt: TGTGCCAGCAGCCCAAGCTTCTTGGAGACCCATTACTTC
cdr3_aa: CASSPSFLETHYF

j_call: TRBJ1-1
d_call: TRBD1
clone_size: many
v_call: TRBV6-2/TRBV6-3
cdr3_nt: TGTGCCAGCAGTTACTCGGAGGACAAGGGGGCTGGACGGACTGAAGCTTTCTTT
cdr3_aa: CASSYSEDKGAGRTEAFF

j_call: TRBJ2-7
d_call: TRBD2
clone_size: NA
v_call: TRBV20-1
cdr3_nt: TGCAGTGCTAGTTATCCTAGCGGGGGCTCCTACGAGCAGTACTTC
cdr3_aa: CSASYPSGGSYEQYF

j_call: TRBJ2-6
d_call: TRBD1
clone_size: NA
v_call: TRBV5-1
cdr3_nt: TGCGCCAGGAGCTTGAGACCGGGACAGGGGGATACTGGGGCCAACGTCCTGACTTTC
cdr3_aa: CARSLRPGQGDTGANVLTF

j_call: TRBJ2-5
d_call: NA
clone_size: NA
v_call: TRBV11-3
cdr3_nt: TGTACCAACGGCCCGAACGGGGAGACCCAGTACTTC
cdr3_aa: CTNGPNGETQYF

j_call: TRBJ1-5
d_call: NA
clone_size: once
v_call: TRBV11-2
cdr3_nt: TGTGCCAGCAGCTTGGGGACGAGCGAAGTTAAGCCCCAGCATTTT
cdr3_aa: CASSLGTSEVKPQHF

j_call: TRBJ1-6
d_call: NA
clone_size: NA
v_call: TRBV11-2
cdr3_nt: TGTGCCAGGAGCTTAGTTCGCGGGACTATAAATTCACCCCTCCACTTT
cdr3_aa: CARSLVRGTINSPLHF

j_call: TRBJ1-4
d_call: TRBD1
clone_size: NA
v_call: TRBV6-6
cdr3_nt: TGTGCCAGCAGTTACCCGGGACAGGGGGCTAATGAAAAACTGTTTTTT
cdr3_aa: CASSYPGQGANEKLFF

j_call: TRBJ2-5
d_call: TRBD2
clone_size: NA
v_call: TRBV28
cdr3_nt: TGTGCCAGCAGGAATCGACTAGCGCAGACCCAGTACTTC
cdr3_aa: CASRNRLAQTQYF

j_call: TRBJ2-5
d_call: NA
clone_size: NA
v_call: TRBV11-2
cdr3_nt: TGTACCAGCAGCCCCTCGTGGCGGCTTAGATTGACCCAGTACTTC
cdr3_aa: CTSSPSWRLRLTQYF

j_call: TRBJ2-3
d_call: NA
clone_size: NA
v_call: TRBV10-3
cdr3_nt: TGTGCCATCAGTGAGTCGAATCCCGCGACGCGCTTGAATACGCAGTATTTT
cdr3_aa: CAISESNPATRLNTQYF

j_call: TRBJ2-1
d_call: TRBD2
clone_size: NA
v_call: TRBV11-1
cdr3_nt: TGTGCCTGCAGACCAGGACTAGCGGATTCAACTTACAATGAGCACTTCTTC
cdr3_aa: CACRPGLADSTYNEHFF

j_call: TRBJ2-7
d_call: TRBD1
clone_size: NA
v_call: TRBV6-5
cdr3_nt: TGTGCCAGCAGTACCACCTCGACAGGGGGAGGAGAGCAGTACTTC
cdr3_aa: CASSTTSTGGGEQYF

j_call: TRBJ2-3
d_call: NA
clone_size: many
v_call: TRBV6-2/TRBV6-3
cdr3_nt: TGTGCCAGCAGTTCCGGGGGATACACAGATACGCAGTATTTT
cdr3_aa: CASSSGGYTDTQYF

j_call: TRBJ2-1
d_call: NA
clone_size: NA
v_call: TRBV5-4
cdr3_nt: TGTGCCAGTAGCATGGACAGCTCCTACAATGAGCTGTTCTTC
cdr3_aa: CASSMDSSYNELFF

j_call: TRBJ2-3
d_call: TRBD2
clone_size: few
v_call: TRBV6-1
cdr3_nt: TGTGCCAGCTGGGGGAGGGCCCTAGGCACAGATACGCAGTATTTT
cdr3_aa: CASWGRALGTDTQYF

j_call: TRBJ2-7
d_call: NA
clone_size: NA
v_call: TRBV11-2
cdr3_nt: TGTGCCAGCAGCTTAGACTGGTCGAACGAGTTGTACGAGCAGTACTTC
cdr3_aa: CASSLDWSNELYEQYF

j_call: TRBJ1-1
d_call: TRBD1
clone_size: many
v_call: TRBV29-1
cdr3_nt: TGCAGCGTGGAAGGGGGACAGGGCGGGCACATGGCTTTCTTT
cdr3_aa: CSVEGGQGGHMAFF

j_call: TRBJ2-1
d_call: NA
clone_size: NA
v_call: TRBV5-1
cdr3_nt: TGCGCCAGCAGCCCCGCCTTCGCTCGGGAACGGAATGAGCAGTTCTTC
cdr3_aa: CASSPAFARERNEQFF

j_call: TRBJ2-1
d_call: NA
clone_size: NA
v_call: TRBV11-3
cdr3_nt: TGTGCCAGTTGCCCCGGTTCGGTGTCGGGGGAGCAGTTCTTC
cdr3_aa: CASCPGSVSGEQFF

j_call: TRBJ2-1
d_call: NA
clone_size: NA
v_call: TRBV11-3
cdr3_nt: TGTGCCAACAGCTCAGATCCAAGATCCTCTGCCTACAATGAGCAGTTCTTC
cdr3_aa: CANSSDPRSSAYNEQFF

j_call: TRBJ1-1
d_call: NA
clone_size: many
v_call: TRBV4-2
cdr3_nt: TGTGCCAGCAGCCCCGAGAACACTGAAGCTTTCTTT
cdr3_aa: CASSPENTEAFF

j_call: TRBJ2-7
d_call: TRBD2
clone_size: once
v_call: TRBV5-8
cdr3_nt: TGTGCCATCAGCTTCGGGACTAGACGCAACGAGCAGTACTTC
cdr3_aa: CAISFGTRRNEQYF

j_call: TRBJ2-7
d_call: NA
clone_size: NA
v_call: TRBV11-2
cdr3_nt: TGTGCCAGCAGTTTAAGAGACGGGGGAATCTACGGGCAGTACTTC
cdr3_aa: CASSLRDGGIYGQYF

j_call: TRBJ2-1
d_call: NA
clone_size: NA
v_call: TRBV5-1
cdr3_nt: TGCGCCAGCAGCCCAACCGTGGGACTTGTCCATGAGCAGTTCTTC
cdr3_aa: CASSPTVGLVHEQFF

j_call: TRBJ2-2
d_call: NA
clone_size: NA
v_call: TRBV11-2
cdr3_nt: TGTGCCAGCAGCCTAGGGAGGCGCAGGAGCACCGGGGAGCCGTTTTTT
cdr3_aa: CASSLGRRRSTGEPFF

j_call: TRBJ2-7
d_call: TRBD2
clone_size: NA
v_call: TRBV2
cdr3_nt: TGTGCCAGCAGTTGGACTAGCGGGGGCTACGAGCAGTACTTC
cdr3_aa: CASSWTSGGYEQYF

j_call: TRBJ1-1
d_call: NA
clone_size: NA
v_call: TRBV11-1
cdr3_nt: TGTGTCAGCAACCAAGACGGGGGGAACACCGAAGCTTTCTTT
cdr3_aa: CVSNQDGGNTEAFF

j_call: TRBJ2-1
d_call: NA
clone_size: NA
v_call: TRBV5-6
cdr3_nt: TGTGCCAGCAGATTGGCGCAGGGAAATGAGCAGTTCTTC
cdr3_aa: CASRLAQGNEQFF

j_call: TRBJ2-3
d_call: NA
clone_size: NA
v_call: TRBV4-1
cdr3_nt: TGCGCCAGGAGCCAACAGGTCACAGATACGCAGTATTTT
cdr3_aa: CARSQQVTDTQYF